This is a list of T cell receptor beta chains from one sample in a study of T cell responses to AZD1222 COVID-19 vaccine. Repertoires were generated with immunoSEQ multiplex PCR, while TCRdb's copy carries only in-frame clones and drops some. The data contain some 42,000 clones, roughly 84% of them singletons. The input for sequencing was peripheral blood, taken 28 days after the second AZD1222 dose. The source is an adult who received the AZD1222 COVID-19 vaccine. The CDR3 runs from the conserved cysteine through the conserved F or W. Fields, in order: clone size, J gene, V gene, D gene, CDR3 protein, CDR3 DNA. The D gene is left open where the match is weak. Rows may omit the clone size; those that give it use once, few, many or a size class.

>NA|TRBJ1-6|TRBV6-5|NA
CASTGSSYNSPLHF
TGTGCCAGCACGGGGAGCTCCTATAATTCACCCCTCCACTTT
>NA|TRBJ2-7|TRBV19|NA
CASSTGRGSSYEQYF
TGTGCCAGTAGTACAGGGCGGGGAAGCTCCTACGAGCAGTACTTC
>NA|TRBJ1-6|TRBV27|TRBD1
CASSAYPRQGSSYNSPLHF
TGTGCCAGCAGTGCGTATCCTAGACAGGGGAGCTCCTATAATTCACCCCTCCACTTT
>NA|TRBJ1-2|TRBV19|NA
CASSITQGANYGYTF
TGTGCCAGTAGTATCACGCAGGGAGCTAACTATGGCTACACCTTC
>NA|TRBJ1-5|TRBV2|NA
CASSESNSNQPQHF
TGTGCCAGCAGTGAGAGTAATAGCAATCAGCCCCAGCATTTT
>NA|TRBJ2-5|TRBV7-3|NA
CASSLNAGREETQYF
TGTGCCAGCAGCTTAAATGCGGGGCGAGAAGAGACCCAGTACTTC
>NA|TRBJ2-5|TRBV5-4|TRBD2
CASSVAGSGGRQETQYF
TGTGCCAGCAGCGTCGCCGGTAGCGGGGGGCGACAAGAGACCCAGTACTTC
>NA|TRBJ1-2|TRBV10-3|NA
CAISESISYNYGYTF
TGTGCCATCAGTGAGTCCATTTCCTATAACTATGGCTACACCTTC
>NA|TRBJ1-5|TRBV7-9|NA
CASSLGQTMDPQHF
TGTGCCAGCAGCCTCGGACAGACCATGGATCCCCAGCATTTT
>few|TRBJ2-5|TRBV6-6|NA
CASSYSEGSETQYF
TGTGCCAGCAGTTACTCGGAGGGATCGGAGACCCAGTACTTC
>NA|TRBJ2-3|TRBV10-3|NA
CAISVRRGADTQYF
TGTGCCATCAGTGTTCGGAGGGGAGCAGATACGCAGTATTTT
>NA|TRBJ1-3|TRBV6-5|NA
CASSMGVSGNTIYF
TGTGCCAGCAGTATGGGGGTCTCGGGAAACACCATATATTTT
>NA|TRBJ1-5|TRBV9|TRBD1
CASSVRGQGQPQHF
TGTGCCAGCAGCGTGAGGGGACAGGGTCAGCCCCAGCATTTT
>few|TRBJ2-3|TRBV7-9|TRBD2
CASSLWRAGEADTQYF
TGTGCCAGCAGCTTATGGCGCGCGGGGGAGGCAGATACGCAGTATTTT
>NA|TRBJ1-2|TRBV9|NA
CASSPDAQKNYGYTF
TGTGCCAGCAGCCCAGACGCGCAGAAGAACTATGGCTACACCTTC
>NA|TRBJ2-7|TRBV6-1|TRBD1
CASSELRGSSYEQYF
TGTGCCAGCAGTGAACTCAGGGGGAGCTCCTACGAGCAGTACTTC
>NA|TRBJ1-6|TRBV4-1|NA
CASSQNPRNSPLHF
TGCGCCAGCAGCCAAAATCCTCGGAACTCACCCCTCCACTTT
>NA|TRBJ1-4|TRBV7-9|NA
CASSFRSGGNEKLFF
TGTGCCAGCAGTTTTCGAAGCGGGGGGAATGAAAAACTGTTTTTT
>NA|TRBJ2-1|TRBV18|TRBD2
CASSSLAGGTDNEQFF
TGTGCCAGCTCATCACTAGCGGGGGGGACGGACAATGAGCAGTTCTTC
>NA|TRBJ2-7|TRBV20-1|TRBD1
CSASGDRESSYEQYF
TGCAGTGCTAGTGGGGACAGGGAGAGCTCCTACGAGCAGTACTTC
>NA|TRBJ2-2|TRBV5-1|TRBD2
CASSEKLAEYTGELFF
TGCGCCAGCAGCGAGAAACTAGCGGAGTACACCGGGGAGCTGTTTTTT
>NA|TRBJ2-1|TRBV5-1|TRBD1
CASSFGTDYNEQFF
TGCGCCAGCAGCTTTGGGACAGATTACAATGAGCAGTTCTTC
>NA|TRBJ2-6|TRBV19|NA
CASSIDGGTGANVLTF
TGTGCCAGTAGTATAGATGGGGGAACTGGGGCCAACGTCCTGACTTTC
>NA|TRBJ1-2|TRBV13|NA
CASSPRTSYGYTF
TGTGCCAGCAGCCCCAGGACGTCCTATGGCTACACCTTC
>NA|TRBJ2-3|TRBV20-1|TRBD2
CSALLADTQYF
TGCAGTGCCCTACTAGCGGATACGCAGTATTTT
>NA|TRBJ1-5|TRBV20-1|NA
CSASSYGDQPQHF
TGCAGTGCTAGTTCGTACGGGGACCAGCCCCAGCATTTT
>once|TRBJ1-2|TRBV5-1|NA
CASSQGGVGYTF
TGCGCCAGCAGCCAAGGGGGGGTTGGCTACACCTTC
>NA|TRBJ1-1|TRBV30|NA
CAWSKFSPLNTEAFF
TGTGCCTGGAGCAAATTTTCGCCGTTGAACACTGAAGCTTTCTTT
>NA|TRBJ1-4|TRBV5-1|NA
CASSSSGVGEKLFF
TGCGCCAGCAGCTCGTCCGGGGTCGGGGAAAAACTGTTTTTT
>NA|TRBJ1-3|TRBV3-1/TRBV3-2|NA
CASSQDGLRLSSGNTIYF
TGTGCCAGCAGCCAAGACGGGCTTCGTCTTTCCTCTGGAAACACCATATATTTT
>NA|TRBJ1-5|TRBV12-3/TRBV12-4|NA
CASSLKTQPQHF
TGTGCCAGCAGTCTTAAAACCCAGCCCCAGCATTTT
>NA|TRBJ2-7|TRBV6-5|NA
CASKRQSSNYEQYF
TGTGCCAGCAAACGGCAATCTTCAAACTACGAGCAGTACTTC
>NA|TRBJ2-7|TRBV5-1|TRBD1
CASRAGTGLYEQYF
TGCGCCAGCAGAGCCGGGACAGGGCTATACGAGCAGTACTTC
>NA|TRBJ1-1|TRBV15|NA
CATSGWGPGENTEAFF
TGTGCCACCAGCGGCTGGGGTCCAGGGGAGAACACTGAAGCTTTCTTT
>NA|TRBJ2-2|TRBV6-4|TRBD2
CASSDSAGGPGELFF
TGTGCCAGCAGTGACTCAGCGGGGGGGCCCGGGGAGCTGTTTTTT
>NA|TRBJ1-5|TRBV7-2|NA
CASSLDRVINSNQPQHF
TGTGCCAGCAGCTTAGACAGGGTAATAAATAGCAATCAGCCCCAGCATTTT
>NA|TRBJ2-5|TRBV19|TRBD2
CASSGGGAVETQYF
TGTGCCAGTAGTGGCGGGGGGGCCGTGGAGACCCAGTACTTC
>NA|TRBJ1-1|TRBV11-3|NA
CASSFLADTEAFF
TGTGCCAGCAGCTTTCTTGCGGACACTGAAGCTTTCTTT
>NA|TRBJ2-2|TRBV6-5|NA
CASHLWGSGELFF
TGTGCCAGCCATTTGTGGGGAAGCGGGGAGCTGTTTTTT
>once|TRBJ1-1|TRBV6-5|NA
CASSYVQKNTEAFF
TGTGCCAGCAGTTACGTACAGAAGAACACTGAAGCTTTCTTT
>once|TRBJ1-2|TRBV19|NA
CASSTLLSGYTF
TGTGCCAGTAGTACCCTATTGAGCGGCTACACCTTC
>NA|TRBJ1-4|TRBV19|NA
CASSMRLGYNNEKLFF
TGTGCCAGTAGTATGAGACTAGGGTACAATAATGAAAAACTGTTTTTT
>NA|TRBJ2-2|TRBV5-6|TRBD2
CASSLASGGAKLFF
TGTGCCAGCAGCTTGGCAAGCGGGGGGGCAAAGCTGTTTTTT
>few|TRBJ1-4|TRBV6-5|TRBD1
CASSYGTGGGEKLFF
TGTGCCAGCAGTTACGGGACAGGAGGGGGGGAAAAACTGTTTTTT
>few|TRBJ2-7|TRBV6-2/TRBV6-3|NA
CASSWQSSYEQYF
TGTGCCAGCAGCTGGCAGAGCTCCTACGAGCAGTACTTC
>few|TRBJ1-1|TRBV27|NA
CASRIGQLNTEAFF
TGTGCCAGCAGAATCGGGCAGCTGAACACTGAAGCTTTCTTT
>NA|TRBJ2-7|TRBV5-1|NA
CASSLGGPWNYEQYF
TGCGCCAGCAGCTTGGGTGGCCCGTGGAACTACGAGCAGTACTTC
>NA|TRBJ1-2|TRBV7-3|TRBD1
CASSSTGVYGYTF
TGTGCCAGCAGCTCTACAGGGGTTTATGGCTACACCTTC
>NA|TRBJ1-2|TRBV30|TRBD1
CAWGQGGGYTF
TGTGCCTGGGGACAGGGAGGTGGCTACACCTTC
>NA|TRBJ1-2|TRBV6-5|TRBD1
CASSQRQGQGYTF
TGTGCCAGCAGCCAAAGACAGGGGCAAGGCTACACCTTC
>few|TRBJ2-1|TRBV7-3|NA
CASSLGASGRSTNEQFF
TGTGCCAGCAGCTTAGGCGCCTCGGGACGGTCTACAAATGAGCAGTTCTTC
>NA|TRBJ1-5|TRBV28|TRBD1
CASSSETGLRNQPQHF
TGTGCCAGCAGTTCCGAGACAGGGTTGCGCAATCAGCCCCAGCATTTT
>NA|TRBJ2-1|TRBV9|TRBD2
CASSGAGRTYNEQFF
TGTGCCAGCAGCGGAGCGGGGCGCACCTACAATGAGCAGTTCTTC
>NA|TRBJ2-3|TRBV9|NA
CASSVGRSTDTQYF
TGTGCCAGCAGCGTGGGACGTAGCACAGATACGCAGTATTTT
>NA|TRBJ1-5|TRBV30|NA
CAWSEDEVRPQHF
TGTGCCTGGAGTGAAGATGAGGTGCGGCCCCAGCATTTT